This is a list of T cell receptor beta chains from one sample in a study of T-cell reconstitution after alpha-beta-depleted transplantation in children. TCRdb re-called the PCR reads with MiXCR, one entry per CDR3 protein. Of roughly 220,000 distinct CDR3 sequences listed, around 12% are singletons. The specimen comprised PBMCs from the stem cell graft donor, sampled from the stem cell graft. The receptors here all came from a human donor who donated a stem cell graft to a child with acute lymphoblastic leukemia. Both conserved end residues are part of each CDR3. A D gene is named only where the DNA matches it firmly. Expanded clones get a size class; other rows say once, few or many, or leave the size out.

d_gene: -; abundance: many; j_gene: TRBJ2-3; v_gene: TRBV21-1; len: 14; CDR3aa: CASSNLLAGDTQYF; CDR3nt: TGTGCCAGCAGCAATTTGCTAGCGGGGGATACGCAGTATTTT
d_gene: TRBD2; abundance: many; j_gene: TRBJ2-7; v_gene: TRBV6-5; len: 16; CDR3aa: CASRRGPASGGYEQYF; CDR3nt: TGTGCCAGCAGAAGGGGACCCGCTAGCGGCGGCTACGAGCAGTACTTC
d_gene: TRBD2; abundance: many; j_gene: TRBJ2-5; v_gene: TRBV20-1; len: 15; CDR3aa: CSASGGGLYQETQYF; CDR3nt: TGCAGTGCTAGTGGCGGGGGGCTGTACCAAGAGACCCAGTACTTC
d_gene: -; abundance: many; j_gene: TRBJ1-1; v_gene: TRBV9; len: 14; CDR3aa: CASSVSAGNTEAFF; CDR3nt: TGTGCCAGCAGCGTAAGCGCAGGGAACACTGAAGCTTTCTTT
d_gene: -; abundance: few; j_gene: TRBJ2-7; v_gene: TRBV20-1; len: 11; CDR3aa: CSAFPSYEQYF; CDR3nt: TGCAGTGCTTTCCCCTCCTACGAGCAGTACTTC
d_gene: -; abundance: many; j_gene: TRBJ2-7; v_gene: TRBV27; len: 13; CDR3aa: CASSRRGVNEQYF; CDR3nt: TGTGCCAGCAGTCGCAGGGGAGTCAACGAGCAGTACTTC
d_gene: -; abundance: -; j_gene: TRBJ2-5; v_gene: TRBV7-7; len: 15; CDR3aa: CASSLGRHYQETQYF; CDR3nt: TGTGCTAGCAGCTTAGGTCGACACTACCAAGAGACCCAGTACTTC
d_gene: -; abundance: many; j_gene: TRBJ1-5; v_gene: TRBV24-1; len: 17; CDR3aa: CATSDPARGPSNQPQHF; CDR3nt: TGTGCCACCAGTGATCCTGCCAGGGGACCTAGCAATCAGCCCCAGCATTTT
d_gene: TRBD1; abundance: many; j_gene: TRBJ2-7; v_gene: TRBV20-1; len: 12; CDR3aa: CSARDRAFEQYF; CDR3nt: TGCAGTGCTCGGGACAGGGCTTTCGAGCAGTACTTC
d_gene: -; abundance: many; j_gene: TRBJ1-4; v_gene: TRBV6-6; len: 11; CDR3aa: CASEGREKLFF; CDR3nt: TGTGCCAGCGAAGGCAGGGAAAAACTGTTTTTT
d_gene: TRBD2; abundance: many; j_gene: TRBJ2-5; v_gene: TRBV5-1; len: 13; CDR3aa: CATSRGGTETQYF; CDR3nt: TGCGCCACCAGCCGGGGGGGCACGGAGACCCAGTACTTC
d_gene: -; abundance: many; j_gene: TRBJ1-3; v_gene: TRBV20-1; len: 16; CDR3aa: CSARGAGVFSGNTIYF; CDR3nt: TGCAGTGCTAGAGGGGCAGGGGTTTTCTCTGGAAACACCATATATTTT
d_gene: -; abundance: many; j_gene: TRBJ1-6; v_gene: TRBV7-9; len: 16; CDR3aa: CASSFGGSSYNSPLHF; CDR3nt: TGTGCCAGCAGCTTCGGGGGTAGCTCCTATAATTCACCCCTCCACTTT
d_gene: TRBD1; abundance: -; j_gene: TRBJ2-3; v_gene: TRBV28; len: 17; CDR3aa: CASSFSLGQGDTDTQYF; CDR3nt: TGTGCCAGCAGTTTCTCCCTCGGACAGGGGGATACAGATACGCAGTATTTT
d_gene: TRBD2; abundance: many; j_gene: TRBJ2-7; v_gene: TRBV27; len: 14; CDR3aa: CASSLREGQKEQYF; CDR3nt: TGTGCCAGCAGTTTGAGGGAGGGCCAGAAAGAGCAGTACTTC
d_gene: -; abundance: few; j_gene: TRBJ2-7; v_gene: TRBV30; len: 11; CDR3aa: CACQDRYEQYF; CDR3nt: TGTGCCTGCCAAGACCGCTACGAGCAGTACTTC
d_gene: -; abundance: -; j_gene: TRBJ2-2; v_gene: TRBV7-6; len: 17; CDR3aa: CASSLAEGRLNTGELFF; CDR3nt: TGTGCCAGCAGCCTAGCCGAGGGACGGTTGAACACCGGGGAGCTGTTTTTT
d_gene: -; abundance: many; j_gene: TRBJ2-7; v_gene: TRBV6-5; len: 16; CDR3aa: CASSYGGTESFYEQYF; CDR3nt: TGTGCCAGCAGTTACGGGGGGACAGAGAGCTTCTACGAGCAGTACTTC
d_gene: TRBD2; abundance: -; j_gene: TRBJ2-1; v_gene: TRBV20-1; len: 14; CDR3aa: CSAATSGYYNEQFF; CDR3nt: TGCAGTGCCGCCACTAGCGGGTACTACAATGAGCAGTTCTTC
d_gene: -; abundance: many; j_gene: TRBJ2-5; v_gene: TRBV20-1; len: 14; CDR3aa: CSARGGRRGETQYF; CDR3nt: TGCAGTGCTAGAGGGGGGAGGAGGGGTGAGACCCAGTACTTC
d_gene: TRBD2; abundance: many; j_gene: TRBJ2-1; v_gene: TRBV20-1; len: 12; CDR3aa: CSARILAGEQFF; CDR3nt: TGCAGTGCTAGAATCTTAGCGGGAGAGCAGTTCTTC
d_gene: TRBD2; abundance: many; j_gene: TRBJ2-7; v_gene: TRBV27; len: 15; CDR3aa: CASTKGLAGGHEQYF; CDR3nt: TGTGCCAGCACCAAGGGGCTAGCGGGAGGGCACGAGCAGTACTTC
d_gene: -; abundance: many; j_gene: TRBJ1-5; v_gene: TRBV5-5; len: 16; CDR3aa: CASSFGAEGRDQPQHF; CDR3nt: TGTGCCAGCAGCTTTGGGGCGGAGGGGAGGGATCAGCCCCAGCATTTT
d_gene: TRBD1; abundance: few; j_gene: TRBJ2-2; v_gene: TRBV6-2/TRBV6-3; len: 15; CDR3aa: CASSRRGPLTGELFF; CDR3nt: TGTGCCAGCAGTCGCAGGGGGCCACTCACCGGGGAGCTGTTTTTT
d_gene: -; abundance: many; j_gene: TRBJ1-1; v_gene: TRBV9; len: 14; CDR3aa: CASSVGTGFVEAFF; CDR3nt: TGTGCCAGCAGCGTAGGTACAGGGTTCGTCGAAGCTTTCTTT
d_gene: -; abundance: many; j_gene: TRBJ1-5; v_gene: TRBV6-4; len: 15; CDR3aa: CASSDSADSNQPQHF; CDR3nt: TGTGCCAGCAGTGACTCCGCAGATAGCAATCAGCCCCAGCATTTT
d_gene: -; abundance: many; j_gene: TRBJ1-5; v_gene: TRBV20-1; len: 15; CDR3aa: CSAGGKRYSNQPQHF; CDR3nt: TGCAGTGCCGGTGGGAAAAGATATAGCAATCAGCCCCAGCATTTT
d_gene: -; abundance: -; j_gene: TRBJ1-5; v_gene: TRBV12-3/TRBV12-4; len: 11; CDR3aa: CASSLKGSQHF; CDR3nt: TGTGCCAGCAGTTTAAAAGGGTCCCAGCATTTT
d_gene: -; abundance: many; j_gene: TRBJ1-6; v_gene: TRBV24-1; len: 16; CDR3aa: CATSDFHGKSNSPLHF; CDR3nt: TGTGCCACCAGTGATTTTCACGGAAAAAGCAATTCACCCCTCCACTTT